This is a list of T cell receptor beta chains from one sample in a study of beta chain features in type 1 diabetes. Only in-frame clones appear in the TCRdb table, and some are missing; sequencing was by immunoSEQ multiplex PCR. Among under 400,000 clones listed, 10% to 15% were seen once. Sequencing was done on a sample of naive CD4+ T cells from blood. These receptors came from a man younger than 35 in good health. Both conserved end residues are part of each CDR3. A D gene is named only where the DNA matches it firmly. Size values are once, few and many counts, or a class for expanded clones, and some rows have none.

j_gene	v_gene	d_gene	abundance	CDR3nt	CDR3aa
TRBJ2-2	TRBV6-5	-	few	TGTGCCAGCAGTTGGAGTCCCGGGAGTCGGACCGGGGAGCTGTTTTTT	CASSWSPGSRTGELFF
TRBJ1-4	TRBV15	-	-	TGTGCCACCAGCAGAGAGCAGGGAGGGGAAAAACTGTTTTTT	CATSREQGGEKLFF
TRBJ2-7	TRBV27	TRBD2	-	TGTGCCAGCAGTCAAAGGACTAGCGGTTTCTACGAGCAGTACTTC	CASSQRTSGFYEQYF
TRBJ2-7	TRBV25-1	TRBD1	-	TGTGCCAGCAGTGCCGGGACAGGACTCTACGAGCAGTACTTC	CASSAGTGLYEQYF
TRBJ1-1	TRBV30	-	-	TGTGCCTGGAGTGTATCCATGAACACTGAAGCTTTCTTT	CAWSVSMNTEAFF
TRBJ1-2	TRBV28	-	few	TGTGCCAGCAGTCCCGCGGGGGCCTATGGCTACACCTTC	CASSPAGAYGYTF
TRBJ2-2	TRBV7-2	-	few	TGTGCCAGCAGCCCCCAGATTGGTACCGGGGAGCTGTTTTTT	CASSPQIGTGELFF
TRBJ2-3	TRBV6-5	TRBD2	few	TGTGCCAGCAGTCCTAGCGGGAGGCGCACAGATACGCAGTATTTT	CASSPSGRRTDTQYF
TRBJ2-4	TRBV5-6	-	-	TGTGCCAGCACCAAGTGGAGGGCTCCAAACATTCAGTACTTC	CASTKWRAPNIQYF
TRBJ2-1	TRBV4-1	-	-	TGCGCCAGCAGAAAGTTCGACGGCGGCAATGAGCAGTTCTTC	CASRKFDGGNEQFF
TRBJ1-5	TRBV7-2	TRBD1	few	TGTGCCAGCAGCTCAGGGGGCGGCAATCAGCCCCAGCATTTT	CASSSGGGNQPQHF
TRBJ2-5	TRBV6-5	TRBD2	few	TGTGCCAGCAGCAGACTAGCGGGGGGTTGGAAGACCCAGTACTTC	CASSRLAGGWKTQYF
TRBJ2-7	TRBV9	-	few	TGTGCCAGCAGCGCGCTTGGTAGCGGAACCTACGAGCAGTACTTC	CASSALGSGTYEQYF
TRBJ1-1	TRBV6-5	TRBD1	few	TGTGCCAGCAGTTACGACAGGGGGTTCACTGAAGCTTTCTTT	CASSYDRGFTEAFF
TRBJ1-3	TRBV5-1	-	-	TGCGCCAGCAGCTTGGATCGGTTCTCTGGAAACACCATATATTTT	CASSLDRFSGNTIYF
TRBJ2-5	TRBV7-6	TRBD2	few	TGTGCCAGCAGCTTAGTACTAGCGGGAGCGGCCAAGACCCAGTACTTC	CASSLVLAGAAKTQYF
TRBJ1-2	TRBV7-2	TRBD1	few	TGTGCCAGCAGCTTTTTCCCCGGACAGGGTGACTATGGCTACACCTTC	CASSFFPGQGDYGYTF
TRBJ2-7	TRBV6-5	-	-	TGTGCCAGCAGTTCGCAGGGGAACTCCTACGAGCAGTACTTC	CASSSQGNSYEQYF
TRBJ1-5	TRBV30	-	few	TGTGCCTGGAGTGCAGGGAGGGTCAGTAACAGCAATCAGCCCCAGCATTTT	CAWSAGRVSNSNQPQHF
TRBJ2-5	TRBV11-3	-	few	TGTGCCAGCACGACGGGGGAACAAGAGACCCAGTACTTC	CASTTGEQETQYF
TRBJ2-3	TRBV29-1	-	few	TGCAGCGTTGATTGGGCAGGGTGGGGAGATACGCAGTATTTT	CSVDWAGWGDTQYF